These 27 T cell receptor beta chains were all obtained from the same sample, sequenced in a study of stem cell transplantation in POMP-related autoinflammatory disease. Generated by immunoSEQ multiplex PCR, the TCRdb table keeps only in-frame clones and is missing some. The sample has tens of thousands of clones; approximately 90% are singletons. The sequences come from CD4+ T cells from PBMCs, collected after stem cell transplantation. The receptor set was obtained from a human patient with POMP-related autoinflammation and immune dysregulation (PRAID). The graft donor may account for some of the T cells.

The chain employs TRBV7-9 and TRBJ2-1; D is perhaps TRBD2 (6 bases). From germline, CDR1 is SEHNR and CDR2 FQNEAQ (reference sequence). V was clipped by 0 bases and J by 5 bases, with 11 bases between them. The CDR3 is 15 amino acids. CDR3 nucleotides: TGTGCCAGCAGCTTAGCGTTAGGAGGGGACAATGAGCAGTTCTTC. This translates into CASSLALGGDNEQFF.

The chain joins TRBV5-1 to TRBJ2-5, with a possible D match to TRBD1 (6 bases). The CDR3 runs to 15 residues. The germline V and J ends were trimmed by 1 base and 0 bases, with 10 bases remaining between them. The germline V gene has CDR1 SGHRS and CDR2 YFSETQ. CDR3 coding DNA: TGCGCCAGCAGCTTGCAGGGGAGTTACCAAGAGACCCAGTACTTC. Translation: CASSLQGSYQETQYF.

The V call is TRBV6-5, the J call TRBJ2-3; 8 bases align to TRBD1. CDR3 length: 13 residues. The junction had 1 base not matched to a gene; V was cut back by 2 bases and J by 6 bases. Per the germline V gene, CDR1 is MNHEY and CDR2 is SVGAGI. CDR3 DNA sequence: TGTGCCAGCAGTTACCGACAGGGGGATACGCAGTATTTT. The encoded protein is CASSYRQGDTQYF.

In this sample, this clone turned up once. The V and J genes are TRBV30 and TRBJ1-1; D ambiguous. Germline CDR1 is GTSNPN and CDR2 is SVGIG (reference sequence). The CDR3 spans 13 residues. Trimming cost V 3 bases and J 2 bases, with 10 bases left between them. The CDR3 DNA follows: TGTGCCTGGAGCCCGCCTATCAACACTGAAGCTTTCTTT. Protein product: CAWSPPINTEAFF.

The rearrangement links TRBV7-2 to TRBJ1-2; a possible D gene is TRBD1 (6 bases). This CDR3 is built from 13 residues. Germline V gene lookup returns CDR1 SGHTA and CDR2 FQGNSA. The ends were cut back, 3 bases at V and 3 bases at J, with 8 bases in the middle. The chain's CDR3 is CASSFQGHYGYTF. As DNA, the CDR3 is TGTGCCAGCAGCTTCCAGGGGCACTATGGCTACACCTTC.

The chain has TRBV6-5 and TRBJ2-5; D is uncertain. V gave up 6 bases and J gave up 5 bases, with 7 bases separating them. The CDR3 spans 11 residues. CDR1 and CDR2 (germline): MNHEY, SVGAGI. CDR3 amino acids: CASRWAETQYF. The CDR3 DNA sequence: TGTGCCAGCAGATGGGCCGAGACCCAGTACTTC.

The chain combines TRBV18 with TRBJ2-1, with TRBD2 matching 8 bases. CDR3 length: 17 residues. After removal of 4 bases from V and 1 base from J, the junction contained 9 bases not matched to a gene. Per the germline V gene, CDR1 is KGHSH and CDR2 is LQKENI. CDR3 DNA sequence: TGTGCCAGCTCACTTAACGCGGGAGGAGCTTCCTACAATGAGCAGTTCTTC. It encodes CASSLNAGGASYNEQFF.

This clone was detected once. The chain combines TRBV10-1 with TRBJ2-5; possible D gene TRBD2, 6 bases. The CDR3 has 13 amino acids. Germline assignment: CDR1 WNHNN and CDR2 SYGVQD (reference sequence). With 4 bases removed from V and 2 bases from J, the gap between germline ends came to 8 bases. This CDR3 is CASSAGLQETQYF. The CDR3, as DNA: TGCGCCAGCAGTGCGGGACTTCAAGAGACCCAGTACTTC.

This clone appeared a single time. The chain uses TRBV5-5 and TRBJ1-2; D is uncertain. This CDR3 is 15 amino acids long. Germline V CDR1 and CDR2: SGHKS, YYEKEE (reference sequence). V gave up 4 bases and J gave up 6 bases, with 19 bases separating them. CDR3 DNA: TGTGCCAGCAGCACATATTACGGGTCTGGGGATGGCTACACCTTC. It is translated as CASSTYYGSGDGYTF.

The chain employs TRBV10-2 and TRBJ1-2, with D hard to call. This CDR3 comprises 13 residues. Germline CDR1 WSHSY, CDR2 SAAADI. V was pared by 5 bases and J by 3 bases, with 10 bases between. The CDR3 bases are TGCGCCAGCAGTCAGGAAAGGGACTATGGCTACACCTTC. Translated: CASSQERDYGYTF.

The rearrangement uses TRBV4-1 and TRBJ1-1, with D perhaps TRBD1 (6 bases). This CDR3 has 16 amino acids. With 0 bases removed from V and 4 bases from J, the gap between germline ends came to 15 bases. Germline V gene sequence: CDR1 MGHRA, CDR2 YSYEKL. The chain's CDR3 is CASSQDQGAGVTEAFF. The CDR3 coding sequence is TGCGCCAGCAGCCAAGATCAAGGGGCAGGGGTCACTGAAGCTTTCTTT.

The CDR3 spells CASSSARDSFSYNEQFF. CDR3 nucleotides: TGTGCCAGCAGCTCAGCACGGGACAGTTTCTCCTACAATGAGCAGTTCTTC. The chain uses TRBV11-2 and TRBJ2-1; 7 bases align to TRBD1. V gave up 4 bases and J gave up 0 bases; unmatched junction bases: 9. Germline CDR1 is SGHAT and CDR2 is FQNNGV. There are 17 residues in the CDR3. The whole variable domain, filled in from reference TRBV11-2 and TRBJ2-1, reads EAGVAQSPRYKIIEKRQSVAFWCNPISGHATLYWYQQILGQGPKLLIQFQNNGVVDDSQLPKDRFSAERLKGVDSTLKIQPAKLEDSAVYLCASSSARDSFSYNEQFFGPGTRLTVL.

The V and J genes are TRBV4-1 and TRBJ2-2, with 10 nucleotides matching TRBD2. Unmatched junction bases numbered 13, after V lost 5 bases and J lost 4 bases. In germline, CDR1 is MGHRA, CDR2 YSYEKL. CDR3 length: 18 amino acids. CDR3: CASSEQGSSGSFTGELFF. For the CDR3, the DNA is TGCGCCAGCAGCGAACAGGGGTCTAGCGGGAGTTTCACCGGGGAGCTGTTTTTT.

The rearrangement uses TRBV27 and TRBJ2-5, with D possibly matching TRBD1 (6 bases). V dropped 5 bases and J dropped 5 bases, with 12 bases sitting between them. Germline values: CDR1 MNHEY, CDR2 SMNVEV (reference sequence). The CDR3 runs to 13 residues. In nucleotides, the CDR3 is TGTGCCAGCAGTCCACGGACAGTGGAGACCCAGTACTTC. It specifies CASSPRTVETQYF.

This clone was seen only once. The V and J genes are TRBV6-5 and TRBJ1-1; 8 nucleotides align to TRBD1. J gave up 6 bases and V 6 bases, and 9 bases lay outside the gene matches. CDR3 length equals 14 residues. Germline CDR1 is MNHEY and CDR2 is SVGAGI. CDR3 amino acids: CASSNDRGQPEAFF. In DNA, the CDR3 is TGTGCCAGCAGCAACGACAGGGGCCAGCCTGAAGCTTTCTTT.

The V gene is TRBV19, the J gene TRBJ2-5, with D possibly matching TRBD1 (5 bases). The CDR3 runs 15 residues. CDR1 is LNHDA, CDR2 SQIVND, per germline (reference sequence). V lost 1 base and J lost 2, with 11 bases in between. The CDR3 loop is CASSIGWTLQETQYF. The DNA for the CDR3 is TGTGCCAGTAGTATAGGTTGGACATTGCAAGAGACCCAGTACTTC.

The rearrangement links TRBV6-1 to TRBJ1-4; D might be TRBD1 (5 bases). Trimming took off 3 bases at V and 8 bases at J, with 10 bases between the two ends. This CDR3 spans 13 amino acids. The germline CDR1 and CDR2 sequences are MNHNS and SASEGT. CDR3 sequence: CASSDRVKEKLFF. The CDR3 bases are TGTGCCAGCAGTGACAGGGTTAAGGAAAAACTGTTTTTT.

CDR3 loop: CASSGWDQPQHF. Here the CDR3 DNA reads TGTGCCAGCAGTGGGTGGGATCAGCCCCAGCATTTT. This chain uses TRBV2 with TRBJ1-5; no definite D call. From germline, CDR1 is SNHLY and CDR2 FYNNEI. The V gene lost 4 bases and the J gene lost 5 bases, with 6 bases spanning the gap. The CDR3 is 12 residues long.

J is TRBJ2-2 and V is TRBV27; 11 nucleotides align to TRBD2. The CDR3 covers 16 residues. J was trimmed by 4 bases and V by 7 bases; bases with no gene match: 8. Germline loops: CDR1 MNHEY, CDR2 SMNVEV (reference sequence). The CDR3 DNA follows: TGTGCCAGCACTCGAGGGACTAGCGGTTCCACCGGGGAGCTGTTTTTT. Residues: CASTRGTSGSTGELFF.

The V call is TRBV9, the J call TRBJ2-1; the D is unclear. The V and J ends lost 1 base and 5 bases respectively, with 13 bases between them. CDR1 and CDR2 from the germline V gene are SGDLS and YYNGEE. This CDR3 comprises 15 residues. The CDR3 DNA is TGTGCCAGCAGCGTATCCCCTTTAGGACACAATGAGCAGTTCTTC. Residues: CASSVSPLGHNEQFF. Filled out from reference TRBV9 and TRBJ2-1, the complete variable domain reads DSGVTQTPKHLITATGQRVTLRCSPRSGDLSVYWYQQSLDQGLQFLIQYYNGEERAKGNILERFSAQQFPDLHSELNLSSLELGDSALYFCASSVSPLGHNEQFFGPGTRLTVL.

This clone was seen once. The chain recombines TRBV5-4 with TRBJ2-2; TRBD2 might be the D (5 bases). CDR1 and CDR2 (germline): SGHNT, YYREEE (reference sequence). Trimming left V 4 bases short and J 10 bases short, with 11 bases between. The CDR3 length is 12 residues. The CDR3 nucleotides read TGTGCCAGCAGCGTCGGGGTGGAGGAGCTGTTTTTT. Amino acid sequence: CASSVGVEELFF. Looking up the rest from reference TRBV5-4 and TRBJ2-2 gives the full variable domain: ETGVTQSPTHLIKTRGQQVTLRCSSQSGHNTVSWYQQALGQGPQFIFQYYREEENGRGNFPPRFSGLQFPNYSSELNVNALELDDSALYLCASSVGVEELFFGEGSRLTVL.

The sample holds one count of this clone. The gene calls are TRBV18 and TRBJ1-1; D unclear. Trimming pared 1 base from V and 10 bases from J, leaving 7 bases between. CDR1 KGHSH and CDR2 LQKENI come from the germline V gene. CDR3 length: 11 amino acids. The CDR3 reads CASSPRVRAFF. The CDR3 DNA sequence: TGTGCCAGCTCACCACGGGTCCGAGCTTTCTTT.

This sequence joins TRBV7-2 and TRBJ2-1; possibly TRBD2 for D (7 bases). This CDR3 spans 15 amino acids. V dropped 1 base and J dropped 9 bases, with 16 bases sitting between them. In germline, CDR1 is SGHTA, CDR2 FQGNSA. The CDR3 DNA reads as TGTGCCAGCAGCTTAGTAAGGGGGGGGGCCCGTGAGCAGTTCTTC. Protein: CASSLVRGGAREQFF.

The chain carries TRBV6-1 and TRBJ1-3; unclear D gene. The CDR3 is made up of 14 amino acids. Germline V gives CDR1 MNHNS, CDR2 SASEGT. Between the trimmed V and J ends, which lost 3 bases and 4 bases, there was a span of 10 bases. The chain's CDR3 is CASSDSGNGNTIYF. The CDR3 region has the DNA TGTGCCAGCAGTGATTCGGGGAACGGAAACACCATATATTTT.

The J gene is TRBJ2-7, the V gene TRBV5-4; 13 bases fit TRBD2. J lost 6 bases, V lost 6 bases, and 12 bases had no gene match. This CDR3 is built from 16 residues. Germline CDR1 SGHNT, CDR2 YYREEE (reference sequence). The CDR3 bases are TGTGCCAGCAACCTGGGGGGGACTAGCGGGGCGATCGAGCAGTACTTC. Its protein product is CASNLGGTSGAIEQYF.

This clone was seen just once. The CDR3 is CAFGWDSYEQYF. The CDR3 nucleotides are TGCGCCTTCGGCTGGGACTCCTACGAGCAGTACTTC. The V and J genes are TRBV10-1 and TRBJ2-7; the D is unclear. V was pared by 11 bases and J by 0 bases, with 11 bases between. The germline CDR1 and CDR2 sequences are WNHNN and SYGVQD (reference sequence). CDR3 length equals 12 residues.

The V gene is TRBV30, the J gene TRBJ2-7, with TRBD1 as a possible D gene (5 bases). The CDR3 spans 11 residues. V was trimmed by 3 bases and J by 3 bases, leaving 6 bases between them. CDR1 and CDR2 from the germline V gene are GTSNPN and SVGIG (reference sequence). CDR3 sequence (DNA): TGTGCCTGGAGCAGGGACTACGAGCAGTACTTC. Its translation is CAWSRDYEQYF.